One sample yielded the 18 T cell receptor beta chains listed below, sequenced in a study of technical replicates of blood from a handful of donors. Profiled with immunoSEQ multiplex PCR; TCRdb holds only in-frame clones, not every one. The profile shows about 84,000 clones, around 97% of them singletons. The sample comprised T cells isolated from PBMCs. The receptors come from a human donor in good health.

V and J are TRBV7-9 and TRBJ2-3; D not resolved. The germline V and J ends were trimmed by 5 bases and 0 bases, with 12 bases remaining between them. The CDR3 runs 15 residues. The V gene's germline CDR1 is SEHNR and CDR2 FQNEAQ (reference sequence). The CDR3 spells CASSPTGSSTDTQYF. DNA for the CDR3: TGTGCCAGCAGCCCGACTGGCTCTAGCACAGATACGCAGTATTTT.

The CDR3 here is CASSTGTGKTYGYTF. CDR3 bases: TGTGCCAGCAGTACCGGGACAGGGAAGACCTATGGCTACACCTTC. This chain joins TRBV6-5 and TRBJ1-2; TRBD1 agrees at 9 bases. J was trimmed by 4 bases and V by 5 bases; bases with no gene match: 8. Germline values: CDR1 MNHEY, CDR2 SVGAGI. The CDR3 runs 15 residues.

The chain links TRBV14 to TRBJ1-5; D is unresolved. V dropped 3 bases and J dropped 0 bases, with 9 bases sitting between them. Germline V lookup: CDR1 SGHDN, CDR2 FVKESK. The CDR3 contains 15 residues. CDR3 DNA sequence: TGTGCCAGCAGCCACGGGTCCTATAGCAATCAGCCCCAGCATTTT. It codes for CASSHGSYSNQPQHF.

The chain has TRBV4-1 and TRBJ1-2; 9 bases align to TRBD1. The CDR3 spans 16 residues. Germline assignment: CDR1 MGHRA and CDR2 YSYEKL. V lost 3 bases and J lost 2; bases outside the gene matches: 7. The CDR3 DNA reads TGCGCCAGCAGCCAGCCCGGGACAGGGAACAACTATGGCTACACCTTC. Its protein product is CASSQPGTGNNYGYTF.

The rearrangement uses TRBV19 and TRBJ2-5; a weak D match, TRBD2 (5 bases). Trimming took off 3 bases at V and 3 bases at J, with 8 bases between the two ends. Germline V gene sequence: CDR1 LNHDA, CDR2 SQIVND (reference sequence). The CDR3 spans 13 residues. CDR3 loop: CASSIRAEETQYF. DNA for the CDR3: TGTGCCAGTAGTATCCGAGCGGAAGAGACCCAGTACTTC.

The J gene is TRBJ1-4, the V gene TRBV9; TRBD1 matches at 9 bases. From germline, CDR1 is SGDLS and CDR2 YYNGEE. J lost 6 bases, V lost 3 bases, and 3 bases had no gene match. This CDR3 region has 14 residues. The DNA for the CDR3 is TGTGCCAGCAGCGCCCGGACAGGGGATGAAAAACTGTTTTTT. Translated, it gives CASSARTGDEKLFF.

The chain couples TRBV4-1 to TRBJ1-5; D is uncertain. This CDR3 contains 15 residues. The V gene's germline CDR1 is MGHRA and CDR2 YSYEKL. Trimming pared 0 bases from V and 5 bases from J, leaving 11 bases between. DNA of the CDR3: TGCGCCAGCAGCCAAGATTTCGCAGGTTATCAGCCCCAGCATTTT. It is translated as CASSQDFAGYQPQHF.

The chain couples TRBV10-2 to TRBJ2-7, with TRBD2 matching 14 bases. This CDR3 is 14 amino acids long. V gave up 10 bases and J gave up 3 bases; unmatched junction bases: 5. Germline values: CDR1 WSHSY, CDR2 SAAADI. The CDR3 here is CATLTSGRDYEQYF. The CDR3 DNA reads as TGCGCCACCTTGACTAGCGGGAGGGACTACGAGCAGTACTTC.

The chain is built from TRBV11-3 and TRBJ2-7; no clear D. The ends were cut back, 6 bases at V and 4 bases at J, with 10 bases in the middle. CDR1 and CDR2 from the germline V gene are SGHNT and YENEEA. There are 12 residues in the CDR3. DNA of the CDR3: TGTGCCAGCAGTTCTAGTGGGTACGAGCAGTACTTC. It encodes CASSSSGYEQYF.

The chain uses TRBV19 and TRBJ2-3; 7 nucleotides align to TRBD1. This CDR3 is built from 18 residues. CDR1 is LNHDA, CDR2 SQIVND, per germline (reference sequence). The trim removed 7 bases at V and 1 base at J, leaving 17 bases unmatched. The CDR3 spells CASMSLYSDRAGTDTQYF. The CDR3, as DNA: TGTGCCAGTATGAGTCTTTATTCCGACAGGGCCGGCACAGATACGCAGTATTTT. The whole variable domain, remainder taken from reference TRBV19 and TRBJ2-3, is DGGITQSPKYLFRKEGQNVTLSCEQNLNHDAMYWYRQDPGQGLRLIYYSQIVNDFQKGDIAEGYSVSREKKESFPLTVTSAQKNPTAFYLCASMSLYSDRAGTDTQYFGPGTRLTVL.

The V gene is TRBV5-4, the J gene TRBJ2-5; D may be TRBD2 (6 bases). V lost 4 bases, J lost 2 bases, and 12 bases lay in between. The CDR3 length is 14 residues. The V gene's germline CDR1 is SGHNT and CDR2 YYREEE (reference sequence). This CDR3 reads CASSLKGGQETQYF. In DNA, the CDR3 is TGTGCCAGCAGCCTAAAGGGAGGACAAGAGACCCAGTACTTC. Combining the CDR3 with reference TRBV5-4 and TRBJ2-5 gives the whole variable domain ETGVTQSPTHLIKTRGQQVTLRCSSQSGHNTVSWYQQALGQGPQFIFQYYREEENGRGNFPPRFSGLQFPNYSSELNVNALELDDSALYLCASSLKGGQETQYFGPGTRLLVL.

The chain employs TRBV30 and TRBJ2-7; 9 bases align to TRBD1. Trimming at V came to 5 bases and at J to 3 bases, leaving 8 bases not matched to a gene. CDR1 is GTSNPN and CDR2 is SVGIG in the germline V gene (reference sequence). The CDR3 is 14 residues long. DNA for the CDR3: TGTGCCTGGGTGGTTAAGGACAGGGGCTACGAGCAGTACTTC. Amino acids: CAWVVKDRGYEQYF.

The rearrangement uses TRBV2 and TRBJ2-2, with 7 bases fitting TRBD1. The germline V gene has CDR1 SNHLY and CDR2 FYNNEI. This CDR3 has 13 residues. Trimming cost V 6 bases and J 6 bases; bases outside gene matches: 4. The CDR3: CASRGQGAGELFF. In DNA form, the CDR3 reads TGTGCCAGCAGAGGTCAGGGGGCCGGGGAGCTGTTTTTT.

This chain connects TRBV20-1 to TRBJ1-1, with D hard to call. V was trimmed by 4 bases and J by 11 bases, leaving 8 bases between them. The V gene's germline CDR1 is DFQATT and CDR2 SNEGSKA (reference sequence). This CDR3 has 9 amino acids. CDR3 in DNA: TGCAGTGCTATAAATTCGGCTTTCTTT. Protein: CSAINSAFF.

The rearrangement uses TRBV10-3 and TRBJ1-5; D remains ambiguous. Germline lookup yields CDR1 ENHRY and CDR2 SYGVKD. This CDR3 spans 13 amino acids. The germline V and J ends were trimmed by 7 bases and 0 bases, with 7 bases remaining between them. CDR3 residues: CAIIRYSNQPQHF. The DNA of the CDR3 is TGTGCCATCATCCGGTATAGCAATCAGCCCCAGCATTTT.

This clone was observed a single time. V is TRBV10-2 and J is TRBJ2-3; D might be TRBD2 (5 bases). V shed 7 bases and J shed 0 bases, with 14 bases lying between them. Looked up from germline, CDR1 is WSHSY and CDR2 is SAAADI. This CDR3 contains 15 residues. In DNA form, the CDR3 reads TGCGCCAGCATGGCCGGGGAGTATAGCACAGATACGCAGTATTTT. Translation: CASMAGEYSTDTQYF.

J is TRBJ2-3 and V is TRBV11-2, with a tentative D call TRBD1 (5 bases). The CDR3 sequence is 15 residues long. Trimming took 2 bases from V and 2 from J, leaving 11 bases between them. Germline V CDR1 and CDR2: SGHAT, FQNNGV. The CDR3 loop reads CASSLIRGSTDTQYF. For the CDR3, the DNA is TGTGCCAGCAGCTTAATAAGGGGATCCACAGATACGCAGTATTTT.

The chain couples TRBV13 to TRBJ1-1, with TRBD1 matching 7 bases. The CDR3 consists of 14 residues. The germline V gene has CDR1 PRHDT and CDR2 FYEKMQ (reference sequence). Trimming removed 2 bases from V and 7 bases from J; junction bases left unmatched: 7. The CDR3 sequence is CASSLLEGAVEAFF. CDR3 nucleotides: TGTGCCAGCAGCTTACTAGAGGGGGCCGTTGAAGCTTTCTTT. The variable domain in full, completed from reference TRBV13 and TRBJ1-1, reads AAGVIQSPRHLIKEKRETATLKCYPIPRHDTVYWYQQGPGQDPQFLISFYEKMQSDKGSIPDRFSAQQFSDYHSELNMSSLELGDSALYFCASSLLEGAVEAFFGQGTRLTVV.